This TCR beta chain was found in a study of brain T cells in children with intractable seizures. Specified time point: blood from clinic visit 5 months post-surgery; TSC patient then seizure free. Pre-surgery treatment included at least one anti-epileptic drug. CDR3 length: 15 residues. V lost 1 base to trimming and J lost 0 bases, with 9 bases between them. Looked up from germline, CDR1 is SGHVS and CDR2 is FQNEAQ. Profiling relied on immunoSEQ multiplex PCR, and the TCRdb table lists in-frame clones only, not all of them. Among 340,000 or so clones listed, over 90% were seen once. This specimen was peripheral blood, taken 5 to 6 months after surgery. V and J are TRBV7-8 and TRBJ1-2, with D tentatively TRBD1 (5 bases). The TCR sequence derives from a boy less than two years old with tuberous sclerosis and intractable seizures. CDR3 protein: CASSLGRAANYGYTF. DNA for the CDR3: TGTGCCAGCAGCTTAGGCAGGGCAGCTAACTATGGCTACACCTTC.